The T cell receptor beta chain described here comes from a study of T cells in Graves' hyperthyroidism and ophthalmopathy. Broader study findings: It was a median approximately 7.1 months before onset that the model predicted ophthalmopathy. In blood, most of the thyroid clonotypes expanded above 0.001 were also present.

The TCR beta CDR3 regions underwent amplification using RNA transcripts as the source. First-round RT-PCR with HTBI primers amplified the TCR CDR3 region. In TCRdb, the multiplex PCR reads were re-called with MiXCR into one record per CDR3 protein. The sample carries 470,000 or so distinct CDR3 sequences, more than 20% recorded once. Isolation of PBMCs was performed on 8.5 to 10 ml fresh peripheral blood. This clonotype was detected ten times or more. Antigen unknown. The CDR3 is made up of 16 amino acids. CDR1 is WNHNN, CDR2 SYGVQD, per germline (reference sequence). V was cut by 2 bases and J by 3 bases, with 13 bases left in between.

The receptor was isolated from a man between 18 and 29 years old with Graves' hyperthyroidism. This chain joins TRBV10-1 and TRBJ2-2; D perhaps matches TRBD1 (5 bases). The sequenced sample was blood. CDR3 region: CASSEGRWGDTGELFF. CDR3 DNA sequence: TGCGCCAGCAGTGAGGGCCGATGGGGCGACACCGGGGAGCTGTTTTTT.